The T cell receptor beta chain described here comes from a study of T cells after yellow fever vaccination. The trim removed 3 bases at V and 1 base at J, leaving 13 bases unmatched. From germline, CDR1 is MNHNS and CDR2 SASEGT. The CDR3 has 18 amino acids. TCRdb analysed the 5' RACE reads with MiXCR anew, one entry per CDR3 protein. The data contain 300,000 or so distinct CDR3 sequences, about 8.3% of them seen just once; the ten biggest clones take up 15% to 20%. This receptor was taken from a man between 18 and 29 years old who received the YFV17D yellow fever vaccine. Material: PBMCs, obtained more than 40 days after the first yellow fever vaccination. The chain links TRBV6-1 to TRBJ2-3; 7 nucleotides align to TRBD1. The CDR3 loop is CASSDADGQVGGTDTQYF. CDR3 sequence (DNA): TGTGCCAGCAGTGATGCGGACGGACAGGTTGGGGGCACAGATACGCAGTATTTT.